Listed below are T cell receptor beta chains from one sample, sequenced in a study of cytomegalovirus exposure and HLA in healthy donors. Using immunoSEQ multiplex PCR, the repertoire was profiled, and TCRdb retains in-frame clones only, with some absent. The sample lists approximately 97,000 clones, around 81% occurring once. The sequencing input was PBMCs. All receptors come from a woman in her 70s in good health and CMV-seropositive. The CDR3 runs from the conserved cysteine through the conserved F or W. Fields, in order: clone size, V gene, J gene, D gene, CDR3 protein, CDR3 DNA. D genes are given only for firm matches. Rows give clone size only sometimes, using once, few, many, or a class for an expanded clone.

>once|TRBV7-9|TRBJ2-1|TRBD2
CAGSVSGPPRVYNEQFF
TGTGCCGGCAGCGTTAGCGGGCCTCCTCGGGTCTACAATGAGCAGTTCTTC
>.|TRBV5-1|TRBJ1-1|TRBD1
CASSGRGLTEAFF
TGCGCCAGCAGCGGAAGGGGGCTGACTGAAGCTTTCTTT
>.|TRBV28|TRBJ2-3|TRBD2
CASNGGRSDTQYF
TGTGCCAGCAACGGCGGGAGATCTGATACGCAGTATTTT
>.|TRBV5-1|TRBJ2-3|.
CASRQTTDTQYF
TGCGCCAGCAGGCAGACAACGGATACGCAGTATTTT
>.|TRBV7-2|TRBJ1-5|.
CASSQTANQPQHF
TGTGCCAGCAGTCAGACAGCCAATCAGCCCCAGCATTTT
>.|TRBV7-9|TRBJ2-2|TRBD2
CSSSRTSGITNTGELFF
TGTTCCAGCAGCCGTACTAGCGGAATAACGAACACCGGGGAGCTGTTTTTT
>.|TRBV19|TRBJ2-5|TRBD2
CASSITGLADQETQYF
TGTGCCAGTAGTATTACTGGGCTAGCGGATCAAGAGACCCAGTACTTC
>.|TRBV5-4|TRBJ2-5|TRBD1
CASSSAGGPETQYF
TGTGCCAGCAGCTCCGCAGGGGGCCCGGAGACCCAGTACTTC
>.|TRBV28|TRBJ1-2|TRBD1
CASSLLGDRTFIQGGYTF
TGTGCCAGCAGTTTATTAGGGGACAGGACCTTTATTCAAGGTGGCTACACCTTC
>.|TRBV12-5|TRBJ1-5|.
CASGWSNRPQHF
TGTGCTAGTGGTTGGAGCAATCGGCCCCAGCATTTT
>.|TRBV28|TRBJ2-5|TRBD1
CASSPGQGAGYQETQYF
TGTGCCAGCAGTCCGGGACAGGGGGCTGGGTACCAAGAGACCCAGTACTTC
>once|TRBV4-3|TRBJ2-1|.
CASSQETGWAYNEQFF
TGCGCCAGCAGCCAAGAAACGGGATGGGCCTACAATGAGCAGTTCTTC
>.|TRBV2|TRBJ2-5|TRBD1
CASTGGGQETQYF
TGTGCCAGCACAGGGGGCGGCCAAGAGACCCAGTACTTC
>.|TRBV7-8|TRBJ1-2|.
CASSLGPQVYGYTF
TGTGCCAGCAGCCTAGGCCCTCAGGTCTATGGCTACACCTTC
>once|TRBV19|TRBJ2-7|TRBD1
CASSITGGSYEQYF
TGTGCCAGTAGTATTACAGGGGGATCCTACGAGCAGTACTTC
>once|TRBV7-8|TRBJ2-3|TRBD2
CASSLSSGIPDTQYF
TGTGCCAGCAGCCTATCGAGCGGGATTCCAGATACGCAGTATTTT
>.|TRBV19|TRBJ2-7|.
CASSIDRRESSYEQYF
TGTGCCAGTAGTATAGATCGGCGGGAATCATCCTACGAGCAGTACTTC
>.|TRBV25-1|TRBJ2-3|TRBD1
CASSEYIGTGGTDTQYF
TGTGCCAGCAGTGAATATATTGGGACAGGGGGCACAGATACGCAGTATTTT
>few|TRBV21-1|TRBJ2-2|.
CASSKAVRGAGELFF
TGTGCCAGCAGCAAAGCGGTGCGGGGGGCCGGGGAGCTGTTTTTT
>medium-sized|TRBV7-9|TRBJ1-1|TRBD1
CASTGTGRRDTEAFF
TGTGCCAGCACCGGGACAGGGAGGAGGGACACTGAAGCTTTCTTT
>.|TRBV9|TRBJ2-6|.
CASSGRTVNSGANVLTF
TGTGCCAGCAGCGGGAGAACCGTTAACTCTGGGGCCAACGTCCTGACTTTC
>.|TRBV18|TRBJ2-1|.
CASSPLMGADYNEQFF
TGTGCCAGCTCACCGCTTATGGGTGCGGACTACAATGAGCAGTTCTTC
>.|TRBV9|TRBJ1-2|.
CASSAGGISHGYTF
TGTGCCAGCAGCGCGGGGGGGATTTCCCATGGCTACACCTTC
>.|TRBV9|TRBJ2-2|.
CASSGWDSKGELFF
TGTGCCAGCAGCGGTTGGGACTCTAAGGGGGAGCTGTTTTTT
>.|TRBV19|TRBJ2-5|.
CASEGRGQETQYF
TGTGCCAGTGAGGGCAGGGGACAAGAGACCCAGTACTTC
>.|TRBV28|TRBJ2-4|TRBD1
CASHRGNLDIQYF
TGTGCCAGCCACAGGGGGAATTTGGACATTCAGTACTTC
>.|TRBV7-9|TRBJ1-2|TRBD1
CASSQGESAQFNYGYTF
TGTGCCAGCAGCCAGGGGGAATCGGCGCAGTTTAACTATGGCTACACCTTC
>few|TRBV27|TRBJ1-5|.
CASRTYSNQPQHF
TGTGCCAGCAGAACTTATAGCAATCAGCCCCAGCATTTT
>.|TRBV5-1|TRBJ2-7|.
CASSLGGYEQYF
TGCGCCAGCAGCCTCGGGGGATACGAGCAGTACTTC
>.|TRBV6-1|TRBJ1-4|.
CASGGGSDEKLFF
TGTGCCAGCGGGGGCGGGTCGGATGAAAAACTGTTTTTT
>.|TRBV7-9|TRBJ2-5|TRBD2
CASSLGSGGETQYF
TGTGCCAGCAGCTTGGGGTCGGGAGGGGAGACCCAGTACTTC
>.|TRBV27|TRBJ1-1|.
CASSSRGVRDTEAFF
TGTGCCAGCAGTTCTCGGGGGGTGAGGGACACTGAAGCTTTCTTT
>.|TRBV13|TRBJ1-6|.
CASSKSRSPLHF
TGTGCCAGCAGTAAGTCGAGGTCACCCCTCCACTTT
>.|TRBV6-5|TRBJ2-7|TRBD1
CASRKGQGAYEQYF
TGTGCCAGCAGAAAAGGACAGGGGGCCTACGAGCAGTACTTC
>.|TRBV7-9|TRBJ2-1|.
CASSLGWVGSSYNEQFF
TGTGCCAGCAGCTTAGGATGGGTCGGGAGCTCCTACAATGAGCAGTTCTTC
>once|TRBV28|TRBJ2-7|TRBD2
CATSGTSGRREQYF
TGTGCCACCTCAGGGACTAGCGGGAGACGCGAGCAGTACTTC
>.|TRBV19|TRBJ2-4|TRBD2
CASSMMGGSNIQYF
TGTGCCAGTAGTATGATGGGAGGGAGTAACATTCAGTACTTC
>.|TRBV7-2|TRBJ2-1|TRBD1
CASTDPGTGGRNEQFF
TGTGCCAGCACTGACCCCGGGACAGGGGGCAGGAATGAGCAGTTCTTC
>.|TRBV30|TRBJ2-3|.
CAWSVLSTDTQYF
TGTGCCTGGAGTGTACTAAGCACAGATACGCAGTATTTT
>.|TRBV5-4|TRBJ2-3|TRBD2
CASTLGGQGLARTDTQYF
TGTGCCAGCACGCTAGGGGGTCAAGGACTAGCGCGCACAGATACGCAGTATTTT
>.|TRBV11-2|TRBJ1-2|TRBD1
CASSRDRGLYYGYTF
TGTGCCAGCAGCCGGGACAGGGGGCTTTACTATGGCTACACCTTC
>once|TRBV29-1|TRBJ2-4|TRBD2
CSAGTSGRDIQYF
TGCAGCGCAGGGACTAGCGGGAGGGACATTCAGTACTTC
>.|TRBV7-6|TRBJ1-1|.
CASSWTENTEAFF
TGTGCCAGCAGCTGGACAGAGAACACTGAAGCTTTCTTT
>.|TRBV28|TRBJ2-2|TRBD2
CASSSRREGTGELFF
TGTGCCAGCAGTTCGAGACGGGAGGGTACCGGGGAGCTGTTTTTT
>once|TRBV5-6|TRBJ1-2|TRBD1
CASSSRLRTGHYYGYTF
TGTGCCAGCAGCTCGCGACTTAGGACAGGGCACTACTATGGCTACACCTTC
>.|TRBV7-2|TRBJ2-5|.
CASSLVDSQETQYF
TGTGCCAGCAGCTTAGTAGATTCACAAGAGACCCAGTACTTC
>.|TRBV5-1|TRBJ2-1|TRBD1
CASSLGQDHNEQFF
TGCGCCAGCAGCTTAGGACAGGACCACAATGAGCAGTTCTTC
>.|TRBV11-2|TRBJ1-1|.
CASSLAVGRLSESTEAFF
TGTGCCAGCAGCTTAGCGGTGGGGCGTTTATCCGAGAGCACTGAAGCTTTCTTT
>.|TRBV7-2|TRBJ1-3|.
CASSPFDSGNTIYF
TGTGCCAGCAGCCCCTTTGACAGCGGAAACACCATATATTTT
>.|TRBV18|TRBJ2-7|TRBD2
CASSTAGGTSYEQYF
TGTGCCAGCTCAACAGCGGGAGGGACTTCCTACGAGCAGTACTTC
>.|TRBV7-3|TRBJ2-5|.
CASSWGHGETQYF
TGTGCCAGCAGCTGGGGACACGGGGAGACCCAGTACTTC
>.|TRBV28|TRBJ1-5|TRBD1
CASSLWMDRVWGNQPQHF
TGTGCCAGCAGTTTATGGATGGACAGGGTGTGGGGCAATCAGCCCCAGCATTTT
>.|TRBV7-2|TRBJ2-5|.
CASSESGQEFETQYF
TGTGCCAGCAGCGAATCAGGACAAGAATTCGAGACCCAGTACTTC
>.|TRBV7-2|TRBJ2-4|.
CASSLEWRGQYF
TGTGCCAGCAGCTTAGAATGGCGGGGACAGTACTTC